This T cell receptor beta chain was recovered during a study of OX40 agonist ivuxolimab in advanced cancers. There are 13 residues in the CDR3. The ends were cut back, 2 bases at V and 4 bases at J, with 8 bases in the middle. Germline lookup yields CDR1 ENHRY and CDR2 SYGVKD. Concerning this clone itself: What it binds is unknown.

TCRdb keeps only in-frame clones here, not all; method: immunoSEQ multiplex PCR. The table records about 120,000 clones, 85% to 90% of them present only once. Study-level findings and limits: CD4+ T cells averaged fewer expanded clones than CD8+ T cells. Certain nonresponding patients likewise had low normalized T-cell clonal expansion.

The specimen comprised CD4+ or CD8+ T cells sorted from blood, sampled in a trial of the OX40 agonist ivuxolimab. The chain uses TRBV10-3 and TRBJ1-2; the D is unclear. This sequence originates from an adult with an advanced solid tumor such as melanoma, head and neck, liver or kidney cancer. Here the CDR3 reads CAISEETPYGYTF. For the CDR3, the DNA is TGTGCCATCAGTGAGGAGACTCCCTATGGCTACACCTTC.